The 9 T cell receptor beta chains reported below all come from one sample, sequenced in a study of response to subunit inactivated influenza vaccine. Using its own MiXCR run on the RT-PCR reads, TCRdb lists one record per CDR3 protein. Found here are 450,000 to 600,000 distinct CDR3 sequences, approximately 7.2% of them singletons; the top ten hold about 12%. Source: PBMCs from blood, taken about 24 months after vaccination. All receptors come from a man between 50 and 75 years old who received an inactivated influenza vaccine.

At least ten counts were recorded for this clonotype. This chain's CDR3 is CASSPGLALMSGTDTQYF. For the CDR3, the DNA is TGTGCCAGCAGCCCCGGATTAGCGTTAATGAGTGGCACAGATACGCAGTATTTT. The J gene is TRBJ2-3, the V gene TRBV12-3 or TRBV12-4, with D perhaps TRBD2 (5 bases). The CDR3 consists of 18 residues. The ends were cut back, 6 bases at V and 1 base at J, with 23 bases in the middle.

This clonotype was observed a few times. This chain connects TRBV12-3 or TRBV12-4 to TRBJ2-5; the D call may be TRBD1 or TRBD2 (5 bases each). This CDR3 is built from 14 residues. The V end was cut by 4 bases, the J end by 5 bases, with 14 bases between. In DNA form, the CDR3 reads TGTGCCAGCAGTTCCAGGGAGCTTTGGGAGACCCAGTACTTC. Its translation is CASSSRELWETQYF.

This clonotype was observed a handful of times. The chain links TRBV29-1 to TRBJ2-1; D is undetermined. CDR1 is SQVTM, CDR2 ANQGSEA, per germline. Trimming took 4 bases from V and 5 from J, leaving 15 bases between them. This CDR3 is 14 amino acids long. The CDR3 nucleotides are TGCAGCGTTGGATTACGGGTTGTGAACAATGAGCAGTTCTTC. Protein: CSVGLRVVNNEQFF.

This clonotype was found a few times. This chain links TRBV4-1 with TRBJ2-7; D remains unclear. The germline gives CDR1 MGHRA, CDR2 YSYEKL. The CDR3 consists of 14 residues. Trimming took 1 base from V and 3 from J, leaving 10 bases between them. CDR3 amino acids: CASSQAKNYYEQYF. CDR3 DNA sequence: TGCGCCAGCAGCCAAGCAAAGAACTACTACGAGCAGTACTTC.

This clonotype occurred a few times. The V gene is TRBV6-2 or TRBV6-3, the J gene TRBJ2-1; 8 nucleotides match TRBD2. Per the germline V gene, CDR1 is MNHEY and CDR2 is SVGEGT. This CDR3 comprises 17 residues. V dropped 2 bases and J dropped 8; count of bases not matched to a gene: 14. The CDR3 sequence: CASSYPHGTGGPHEQFF. The CDR3 coding sequence is TGTGCCAGCAGTTACCCACACGGAACGGGAGGGCCCCATGAGCAGTTCTTC.

This clonotype was seen repeatedly, ten times or more. The genes are TRBV20-1 and TRBJ2-4; D call uncertain. V was clipped by 0 bases and J by 3 bases, with 12 bases between them. CDR3 length equals 15 residues. The germline gives CDR1 DFQATT, CDR2 SNEGSKA (reference sequence). DNA of the CDR3: TGCAGTGCTAGAGAGGGGAAGTTTGACAAAAACATTCAGTACTTC. Translating it yields CSAREGKFDKNIQYF.

This clonotype showed up many times. Here the CDR3 reads CSALSSKTGGVSYEQYF. In nucleotides, the CDR3 is TGCAGTGCTCTCAGCTCTAAGACAGGGGGCGTCTCCTACGAGCAGTACTTC. V is TRBV20-1 and J is TRBJ2-7, with TRBD1 matching 10 bases. V gave up 5 bases and J gave up 0 bases; unmatched junction bases: 13. Germline loops: CDR1 DFQATT, CDR2 SNEGSKA (reference sequence). CDR3 length: 17 amino acids.

This clonotype was seen many times. The V call is TRBV12-3 or TRBV12-4, the J call TRBJ2-1; possibly TRBD2 for D (6 bases). This CDR3 region has 13 residues. V was trimmed by 7 bases and J by 0 bases, leaving 7 bases between them. CDR3 amino acids: CASKEGSYNEQFF. The DNA for the CDR3 is TGTGCCAGCAAGGAGGGCTCCTACAATGAGCAGTTCTTC.

This clonotype turned up a few times. J is TRBJ1-2 and V is TRBV10-2; possibly TRBD1 for D (5 bases). V was shortened by 7 bases and J by 1 base, with 19 bases between the two germline ends. The CDR3 has 16 residues. Germline V gene data show CDR1 as WSHSY and CDR2 as SAAADI. For the CDR3, the DNA is TGCGCCAGCATTGGTTTTGGGGCTAATATTAACTATGGCTACACCTTC. This encodes CASIGFGANINYGYTF.